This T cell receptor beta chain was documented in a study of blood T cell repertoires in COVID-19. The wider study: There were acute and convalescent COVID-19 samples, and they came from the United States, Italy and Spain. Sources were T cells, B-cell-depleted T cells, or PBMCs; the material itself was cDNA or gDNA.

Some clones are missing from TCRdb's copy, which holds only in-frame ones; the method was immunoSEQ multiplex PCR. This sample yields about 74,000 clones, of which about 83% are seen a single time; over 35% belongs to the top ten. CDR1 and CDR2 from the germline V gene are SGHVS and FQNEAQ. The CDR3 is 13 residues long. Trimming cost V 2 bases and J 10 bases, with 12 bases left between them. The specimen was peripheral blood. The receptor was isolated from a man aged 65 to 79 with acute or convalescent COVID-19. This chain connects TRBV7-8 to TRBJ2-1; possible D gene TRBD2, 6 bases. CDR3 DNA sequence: TGTGCCAGCAGCTTACGGAGGGATCAGGAGCAGTTCTTC. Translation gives CASSLRRDQEQFF.